The 25 T cell receptor beta chains below all came from one sample that was sequenced in a study of T-cell memory formation after mild COVID-19. Each CDR3 protein gets one entry after TCRdb re-called the 5' RACE reads with MiXCR. The data contain about 140,000 distinct CDR3 sequences, 14% to 15% of them singletons. Sequenced sample: PBMCs or a T cell subset sorted from them (not recorded which). Receptor source: an adult woman who had mild COVID-19 (a few samples of this study predate the infection). Cell type and time point are not known.

This clonotype turned up a few times. The chain employs TRBV4-3 and TRBJ2-2; perhaps TRBD2 as D (6 bases). The V gene lost 3 bases and the J gene lost 1 base, with 18 bases spanning the gap. The germline gives CDR1 LGHNA, CDR2 YSLEER. The CDR3 is made up of 18 amino acids. In DNA form, the CDR3 reads TGCGCCAGCAGCCAGGGGGTAGCGGCCCTGCGGAACACCGGGGAGCTGTTTTTT. Translated: CASSQGVAALRNTGELFF.

This clonotype was picked up many times. The V call is TRBV5-1, the J call TRBJ2-1; D is perhaps TRBD1 or TRBD2 (5 bases each). Deletions cut 3 bases from V and 5 bases from J, with 12 bases between. Germline CDR1 SGHRS, CDR2 YFSETQ. The length of the CDR3 is 14 residues. The CDR3 protein is CASSSWGKDNEQFF. DNA of the CDR3: TGCGCCAGCAGCTCCTGGGGGAAGGACAATGAGCAGTTCTTC.

In this sample, this clonotype turned up many times. The genes are TRBV19 and TRBJ2-7; possibly TRBD1 for D (5 bases). The CDR3 is made up of 15 amino acids. Germline CDR1 and CDR2: LNHDA and SQIVND (reference sequence). Trimming pared 3 bases from V and 3 bases from J, leaving 15 bases between. CDR3 DNA: TGTGCCAGTAGTATGGGCACAGGCCTCGGCTACGAGCAGTACTTC. Residues: CASSMGTGLGYEQYF.

The CDR3 DNA reads TGTGCCAGCAGTCAACAGGGGAGCAATCAGCCCCAGCATTTT. Its translation is CASSQQGSNQPQHF. The genes are TRBV12-3 or TRBV12-4 and TRBJ1-5, with 7 nucleotides matching TRBD1. The length of the CDR3 is 14 residues. The J segment lost 1 base and the V segment lost 5 bases, leaving 2 bases of the junction unmatched.

This clonotype was seen more than once but under ten times. The chain combines TRBV13 with TRBJ2-7, with 7 bases matching TRBD1. The CDR3 extends over 14 amino acids. CDR1 is PRHDT, CDR2 FYEKMQ, per germline (reference sequence). Germline trimming cut 2 bases from V and 4 bases from J; bases unmatched to any gene: 5. CDR3 residues: CASSLTRGQYEQYF. CDR3 nucleotide sequence: TGTGCCAGCAGCTTAACGAGGGGGCAGTACGAGCAGTACTTC.

In its sample, this clonotype was seen a few times. The V and J genes are TRBV4-3 and TRBJ2-5; TRBD1 might be the D (5 bases). With 0 bases removed from V and 1 base from J, the gap between germline ends came to 9 bases. The CDR3 consists of 15 residues. The germline V gene encodes CDR1 LGHNA and CDR2 YSLEER. CDR3 sequence: CASSQDRTSQETQYF. DNA for the CDR3: TGCGCCAGCAGCCAAGATCGGACATCCCAAGAGACCCAGTACTTC.

The sample holds a few counts of this clonotype. The chain uses TRBV5-1 and TRBJ1-3; D may be TRBD1 (5 bases). Per the germline V gene, CDR1 is SGHRS and CDR2 is YFSETQ. Trimming shortened V by 4 bases and J by 0 bases, and 14 bases separated the two germline ends. CDR3 size: 16 residues. In DNA, the CDR3 is TGCGCCAGCAGCCCAGCAGGGACCGACTCTGGAAACACCATATATTTT. Its translation: CASSPAGTDSGNTIYF.

The CDR3 DNA follows: TGTGCCAGCAGTGACCTCAGGGGGGGGCACACAGATACGCAGTATTTT. Protein sequence: CASSDLRGGHTDTQYF. The chain joins TRBV25-1 to TRBJ2-3, with D perhaps matching TRBD1 or TRBD2 (7 bases each). The CDR3 extends over 16 amino acids. Germline V lookup: CDR1 MGHDK, CDR2 SYGVNS. Trimming shortened V by 3 bases and J by 2 bases, and 15 bases separated the two germline ends.

The rearrangement joins TRBV6-6 to TRBJ2-5; either TRBD1 or TRBD2 may supply D (5 bases each). This CDR3 has 16 amino acids. The germline CDR1 and CDR2 sequences are MNHNY and SVGAGI (reference sequence). V dropped 3 bases and J dropped 3 bases, with 17 bases sitting between them. CDR3 protein: CASSYAGRAREETQYF. Here the CDR3 DNA reads TGTGCCAGCAGTTATGCCGGCAGGGCGAGGGAAGAGACCCAGTACTTC.

The CDR3 DNA reads TGTGCCAGCAGCCCGCGACAGAGTGAAGCTTTCTTT. This sequence encodes CASSPRQSEAFF. This rearrangement joins TRBV7-9 to TRBJ1-1; tentative D call: TRBD1 (5 bases). Germline V gene lookup returns CDR1 SEHNR and CDR2 FQNEAQ (reference sequence). The CDR3 consists of 12 residues. V lost 5 bases to trimming and J lost 7 bases, with 11 bases between them.

This chain joins TRBV7-6 and TRBJ2-5; D not certain. V was pared by 3 bases and J by 7 bases, with 12 bases between. Germline lookup yields CDR1 SGHVS and CDR2 FNYEAQ. This CDR3 contains 13 residues. This chain's CDR3 is CASSFEGSGTQYF. CDR3 nucleotide sequence: TGTGCCAGCAGCTTTGAAGGCTCCGGGACCCAGTACTTC.

This chain uses TRBV25-1 with TRBJ2-7, with D possibly being TRBD2 (6 bases). From germline, CDR1 is MGHDK and CDR2 SYGVNS. This CDR3 region has 17 residues. The V and J ends lost 2 bases and 3 bases respectively, with 20 bases between them. The CDR3 DNA follows: TGTGCCAGCAGTGAACGACCGGGGGTCGAGAGGTTCTACGAGCAGTACTTC. The encoded protein is CASSERPGVERFYEQYF.

V and J are TRBV12-5 and TRBJ1-1; D might be TRBD1 (5 bases). Germline values: CDR1 LGHNT, CDR2 FRNRAP. Trimming took off 0 bases at V and 4 bases at J, with 9 bases between the two ends. This CDR3 comprises 14 residues. The CDR3 protein is CASGLVVRATEAFF. CDR3 DNA: TGTGCTAGTGGTTTGGTAGTCAGGGCCACTGAAGCTTTCTTT.

This clonotype was seen a handful of times. This rearrangement joins TRBV7-2 to TRBJ2-7, with D perhaps matching TRBD2 (6 bases). This CDR3 contains 15 residues. Trimming cost V 1 base and J 6 bases, with 16 bases left between them. Looked up from germline, CDR1 is SGHTA and CDR2 is FQGNSA. The CDR3 loop reads CASSLDGASVTEQYF. The CDR3, as DNA: TGTGCCAGCAGCTTAGATGGAGCTAGCGTTACCGAGCAGTACTTC.

This clonotype was seen repeatedly, ten times or more. The gene calls are TRBV20-1 and TRBJ2-3; weak D call: TRBD2 (6 bases). Looked up from germline, CDR1 is DFQATT and CDR2 is SNEGSKA (reference sequence). Trimming cost V 2 bases and J 5 bases, with 14 bases left between them. The CDR3 consists of 14 residues. This CDR3 is CSARQNPGGDTQYF. Written as DNA, the CDR3 is TGCAGTGCTAGACAGAACCCCGGGGGAGATACGCAGTATTTT.

This clonotype was seen more than once but under ten times. J is TRBJ2-1 and V is TRBV4-1; D not resolved. The germline V gene encodes CDR1 MGHRA and CDR2 YSYEKL. The V gene lost 5 bases and the J gene lost 9 bases, with 14 bases spanning the gap. The CDR3 has 13 residues. The CDR3 protein is CASSDSRFGEQFF. DNA of the CDR3: TGCGCCAGCAGCGATTCGAGGTTTGGTGAGCAGTTCTTC.

This clonotype was found many times. The gene calls are TRBV20-1 and TRBJ2-7, with 10 bases aligning to TRBD2. The germline V gene encodes CDR1 DFQATT and CDR2 SNEGSKA (reference sequence). V dropped 6 bases and J dropped 5; count of bases not matched to a gene: 13. The CDR3 has 15 residues. Here the CDR3 reads CSADLLAGAINEQYF. Written as DNA, the CDR3 is TGCAGTGCAGACCTCCTAGCGGGAGCTATTAACGAGCAGTACTTC.

A few counts support this clonotype. CDR3 region: CASSLIDTDTQYF. The CDR3 DNA reads TGTGCCAGCAGCTTGATAGACACAGATACGCAGTATTTT. The chain has TRBV7-6 and TRBJ2-3; no definite D call. The CDR3 consists of 13 residues. The germline V gene has CDR1 SGHVS and CDR2 FNYEAQ. V dropped 3 bases and J dropped 2 bases, with 6 bases sitting between them.

The CDR3 loop reads CSVERGEATQYF. CDR3 sequence (DNA): TGCAGCGTTGAAAGGGGGGAAGCGACCCAGTACTTC. V and J are TRBV29-1 and TRBJ2-5; either TRBD1 or TRBD2 may supply D (6 bases each). The CDR3 runs to 12 residues. CDR1 is SQVTM and CDR2 is ANQGSEA in the germline V gene. Trimming left V 2 bases short and J 7 bases short, with 11 bases between.

DNA for the CDR3: TGCGCCAGCAGCCAAGATCGGGGACAGATGAACACCGGGGAGCTGTTTTTT. It translates to CASSQDRGQMNTGELFF. The chain recombines TRBV4-1 with TRBJ2-2, with 7 positions matching TRBD1. There are 17 residues in the CDR3. CDR1 is MGHRA and CDR2 is YSYEKL in the germline V gene. Losses at the gene ends were 0 bases for V and 1 base for J; bases not matched to a gene: 5.

This chain joins TRBV29-1 and TRBJ1-2; weak D call: TRBD1 (5 bases). CDR3 length equals 16 residues. Germline V gene lookup returns CDR1 SQVTM and CDR2 ANQGSEA. With 7 bases removed from V and 3 bases from J, the gap between germline ends came to 24 bases. CDR3 DNA: TGCAGCGCCCCTGGGGAGGGGAGGAGTTCGGACTATGGCTACACCTTC. This sequence encodes CSAPGEGRSSDYGYTF.

This clonotype showed up many times. The rearrangement joins TRBV7-2 to TRBJ2-3, with 7 bases identical to TRBD2. Unmatched junction bases numbered 5, after V lost 3 bases and J lost 2 bases. The CDR3 runs 15 residues. Germline V gives CDR1 SGHTA, CDR2 FQGNSA. CDR3 region: CASSFGTINTDTQYF. Written as DNA, the CDR3 is TGTGCCAGCAGCTTTGGGACTATCAACACAGATACGCAGTATTTT.

This clonotype was seen a few times. J is TRBJ2-5 and V is TRBV7-9, with TRBD2 matching over 8 bases. The CDR3 has 13 amino acids. V trimming: 4 bases; J trimming: 2 bases; junction bases outside the gene matches: 0. Germline V CDR1 and CDR2: SEHNR, FQNEAQ (reference sequence). The CDR3 is CASSSSGQETQYF. The CDR3, as DNA: TGTGCCAGCAGCTCTAGCGGGCAAGAGACCCAGTACTTC.

This chain links TRBV7-6 with TRBJ1-3; 7 positions agree with TRBD1. The CDR3 extends over 15 amino acids. V was clipped by 4 bases and J by 7 bases; unmatched bases: 10. The germline gives CDR1 SGHVS, CDR2 FNYEAQ. The CDR3 sequence is CASSSETGIGNTIYF. The CDR3 coding sequence is TGTGCCAGCAGCTCAGAGACAGGGATCGGTAACACCATATATTTT.

This clonotype showed up just a few times. The germline gene is not matched at one end of the junction; a read error may be the cause. This rearrangement joins TRBV6-2 or TRBV6-3 to TRBJ2-7, with D possibly being TRBD2 (5 bases). Germline V lookup: CDR1 MNHEY, CDR2 SVGEGT. CDR3 length equals 12 residues. CDR3 protein: CASSYSSGPEDF. The CDR3 DNA sequence: TGTGCCAGCAGTTACTCGAGCGGACCCGAGGACTTC.